This T cell receptor (beta chain) was captured in a study of T-cell reconstitution after alpha-beta-depleted transplantation in children. This CDR3 region has 15 residues. Germline V lookup: CDR1 SGHKS, CDR2 YYEKEE (reference sequence). The V gene end was trimmed by 4 bases and the J gene end by 5 bases; junction bases not matched to a gene: 8. Unique molecular identifiers tagged the TCRbeta library. TCRdb called the PCR reads again in MiXCR, with one record for every CDR3 protein. The sample yields about 980,000 distinct CDR3 sequences, around 30% seen once. This sequence was found in a boy under three years old who had a stem cell transplant for SCID, so the T cells may come from the graft donor. The J gene is TRBJ2-3, the V gene TRBV5-5, with 9 bases aligning to TRBD1. The sequences come from PBMCs, mostly from graft donor cells, collected 360 days after TCRalphabeta/CD19-depleted stem cell transplant. CDR3 in DNA: TGTGCCAGCAGCCGTAGGGGACAGGGCCTAGATACGCAGTATTTT. This sequence encodes CASSRRGQGLDTQYF.